The clone carrying this T cell receptor beta chain was recorded a few times. These data belong to a study of regulatory T cells in long-lasting Graves disease. Time point specified: newly diagnosed GD, antithyroid drugs for less than 3 months. After RNA was extracted from PBMCs, the TCR library was made from it. Researchers made TCR beta libraries by using iRepertoire HTBI primers and running Arm-PCR on CDR3 regions. TCRdb used MiXCR to reprocess the multiplex PCR reads, holding one entry per CDR3 protein. The sample has under 400,000 distinct CDR3 sequences; over 15% are singletons. The same sample was also used in a study of T cells in Graves' hyperthyroidism and ophthalmopathy. From that paper: Using 13 V-J features, a model discriminated ophthalmopathy from stable hyperthyroidism.

Sequences were derived from peripheral blood mononuclear cells (PBMCs), sampled at new diagnosis, from a patient treated with antithyroid drugs. The TCR was taken from a man aged 40-49 years with Graves disease.

CDR3 region: CAGNSGGDGEQYF. The CDR3 coding sequence is TGTGCCGGGAACAGCGGGGGGGACGGCGAGCAGTACTTC. The chain uses TRBV30 and TRBJ2-7, with 10 bases aligning to TRBD2. This CDR3 region has 13 residues. The V segment lost 8 bases and the J segment 6 bases; nucleotides outside the gene matches: 10. Germline V lookup: CDR1 GTSNPN, CDR2 SVGIG (reference sequence).